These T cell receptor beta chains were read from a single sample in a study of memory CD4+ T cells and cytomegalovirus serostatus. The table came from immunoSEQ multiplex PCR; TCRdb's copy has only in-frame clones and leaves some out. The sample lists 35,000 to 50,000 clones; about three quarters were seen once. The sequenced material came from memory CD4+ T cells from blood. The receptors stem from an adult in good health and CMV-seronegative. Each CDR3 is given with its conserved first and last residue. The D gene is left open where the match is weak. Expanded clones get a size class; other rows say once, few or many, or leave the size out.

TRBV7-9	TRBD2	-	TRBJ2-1	TGTGCCAGCAGCTCAAGGACTAGCGGGGGGAATGAGCAGTTCTTC	CASSSRTSGGNEQFF
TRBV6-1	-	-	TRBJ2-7	TGTGCCAGCTCCGACCTAAGTGCCTACGAGCAGTACTTC	CASSDLSAYEQYF
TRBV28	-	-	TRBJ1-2	TGTGCCAGCAGCGAACCCCGGACAGATGGCTACACCTTC	CASSEPRTDGYTF
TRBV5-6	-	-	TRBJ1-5	TGTGCCAGCAGCCTGTCGGGAGGAAATCGGGGCTATAGCAATCAGCCCCAGCATTTT	CASSLSGGNRGYSNQPQHF
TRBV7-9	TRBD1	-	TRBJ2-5	TGTGCCAGCAGCCCCTCCCGGACAGGGGTTGAGACCCAGTACTTC	CASSPSRTGVETQYF
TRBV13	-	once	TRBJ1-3	TGTGCCAGCAGCTTAAGGGGAGGACGGCTCTCTGGAAACACCATATATTTT	CASSLRGGRLSGNTIYF
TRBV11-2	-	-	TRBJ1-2	TGTGCCAGCAGCTTAGGAACAGGATCACCGAGTGGCTACACCTTC	CASSLGTGSPSGYTF
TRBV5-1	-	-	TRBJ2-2	TGCGCCAGCAGCCCACGAGGGAGTGAGGTCGGGGAGCTGTTTTTT	CASSPRGSEVGELFF
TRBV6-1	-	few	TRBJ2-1	TGTGCCAGCAGTGAAAGATCGGGAGTAGCCTACAATGAGCAGTTCTTC	CASSERSGVAYNEQFF
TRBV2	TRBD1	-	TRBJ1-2	TGTGCCAGCAGTGATCATGGGACAGGGTTGTCTTATGGCTACACCTTC	CASSDHGTGLSYGYTF
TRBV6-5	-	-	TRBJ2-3	TGTGCCAGCAGTTCCGACAGGGAGGGTACGCAGTATTTT	CASSSDREGTQYF
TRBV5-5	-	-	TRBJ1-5	TGTGCCAGCAGCGACGGACACCGGAATCAGCCCCAGCATTTT	CASSDGHRNQPQHF
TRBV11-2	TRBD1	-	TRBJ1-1	TGTGCCAGCAGCTTAGAAGTTCGCGGACAGGGGGTATTC	CASSLEVRGQGVF
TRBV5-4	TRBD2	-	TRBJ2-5	TGTGCCAGCAGCTTGCTGGGACTAGCGGATGCAGGGACCCAGTACTTC	CASSLLGLADAGTQYF
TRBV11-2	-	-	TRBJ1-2	TGTGCCAGCAGCTTAGATGGAGGTTCCACCTATGGCTACACCTTC	CASSLDGGSTYGYTF
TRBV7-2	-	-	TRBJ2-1	TGTGCCAGCAGCCCAGGGGCAGGGGAGGTTCAGTTCTTC	CASSPGAGEVQFF
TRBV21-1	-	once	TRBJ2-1	TGTGCCAGCAGCAAAATAGGGGACAGGGAGGATGAGCAGTTCTTC	CASSKIGDREDEQFF
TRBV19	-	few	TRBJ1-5	TGTGCCAGTAGTATAGATCTTGGCTCCATGAATAGCAATCAGCCCCAGCATTTT	CASSIDLGSMNSNQPQHF
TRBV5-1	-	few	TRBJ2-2	TGCGCCAGCAGCTTGTTACAGGTTAACACCGGGGAGCTGTTTTTT	CASSLLQVNTGELFF
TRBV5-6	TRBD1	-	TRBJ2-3	TGTGCCAGCAGGACAGGGATGGGGTCGGGCACAGATACGCAGTATTTT	CASRTGMGSGTDTQYF
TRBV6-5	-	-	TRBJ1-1	TGTGCCAGCAGTTTCCGGTCCTCCCGGGAGGACACTGAAGCTTTCTTT	CASSFRSSREDTEAFF
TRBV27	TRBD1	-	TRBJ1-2	TGTGCCAGCACCCCGACAGGGAGGACGAACTATGGCTACACCTTC	CASTPTGRTNYGYTF
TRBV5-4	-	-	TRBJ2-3	TGTGCCAGCAGCGGGGATTTCACAGATACGCAGTATTTT	CASSGDFTDTQYF
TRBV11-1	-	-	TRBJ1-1	TGTGCCAGCAGCTCCAGAAGGGCAGACCAAAACACTGAAGCTTTCTTT	CASSSRRADQNTEAFF
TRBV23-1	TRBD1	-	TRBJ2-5	TGCGCCAGCAGGCGCTACCTAAGGGACAGCTTCCAAGAGACCCAGTACTTC	CASRRYLRDSFQETQYF
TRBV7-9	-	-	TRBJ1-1	TGTGCCAGCAGCTTCTCTGGACGGCGGTCCCAAGCTTTCTTT	CASSFSGRRSQAFF
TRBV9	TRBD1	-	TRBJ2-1	TGTGCCAGCAGCGGACGACAGGGGGGATCCTACAATGAGCAGTTCTTC	CASSGRQGGSYNEQFF
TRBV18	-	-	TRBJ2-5	TGTGCCAGCTCACCCTTAAGCCAAGAGACCCAGTACTTC	CASSPLSQETQYF
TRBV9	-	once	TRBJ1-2	TGTGCCAGCAGCCCCGGGTATGGCTACACCTTC	CASSPGYGYTF
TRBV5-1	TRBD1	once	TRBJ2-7	TGCGCCAGCAGGGGAGGGACAGGGGAAGGCTACGAGCAGTACTTC	CASRGGTGEGYEQYF
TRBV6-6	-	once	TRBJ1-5	TGTGCCAGCAGTTACGGGGAATTGAGCAATCAGCCCCAGCATTTT	CASSYGELSNQPQHF
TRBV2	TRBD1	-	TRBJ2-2	TGTGCCAGCAGTACCGGGACAGGCTACACCGGGGAGCTGTTTTTT	CASSTGTGYTGELFF
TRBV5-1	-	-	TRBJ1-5	TGCGCCAGCAGCGAGAACCCACTTACAGGGACAAGTCAGCCCCAGCATTTT	CASSENPLTGTSQPQHF
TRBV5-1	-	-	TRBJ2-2	TGCGCCAGCACCCCCTTTCCGGGGCGACTTACCGCGAACACCGGGGAGCTGTTTTTT	CASTPFPGRLTANTGELFF
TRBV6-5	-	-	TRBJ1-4	TGTGCCAGCAGTTTGGGGGCGGGTAATGAAAAACTGTTTTTT	CASSLGAGNEKLFF
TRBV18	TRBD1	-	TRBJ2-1	TGTGCCAGCTCACCACAAGGGACAGGGAACAATGAGCAGTTCTTC	CASSPQGTGNNEQFF
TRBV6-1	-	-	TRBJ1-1	TGTGCCAGCAGGGCTCTGTTAGGGCAAGGAGCTTTCTTT	CASRALLGQGAFF
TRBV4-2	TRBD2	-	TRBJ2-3	TGTGCCAGCAGCCAAGACATCCCAACTAGCGGGGGGGCTGGTACGCAGTATTTT	CASSQDIPTSGGAGTQYF
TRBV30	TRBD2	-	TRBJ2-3	TGTGCCTGGACCGGACTAGCGGGGGGGCAGACAGATACGCAGTATTTT	CAWTGLAGGQTDTQYF
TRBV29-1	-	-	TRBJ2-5	TGCAGCGTTGGAGGGGGTGGCCGAATCTGGGAGACCCAGTACTTC	CSVGGGGRIWETQYF
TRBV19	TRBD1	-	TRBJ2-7	TGTGCCAGTACTCCGGGACAGGGGAAGCAGTACTTC	CASTPGQGKQYF
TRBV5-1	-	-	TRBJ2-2	TGCGCCAGCTCTGTCGGTACATCTTCCGGGGAGCTGTTTTTT	CASSVGTSSGELFF
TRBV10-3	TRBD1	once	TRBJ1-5	TGTGCCATCAGTGGACAGGGGTACAATCAGCCCCAGCATTTT	CAISGQGYNQPQHF
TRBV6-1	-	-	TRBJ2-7	TGTGCCAGCAGTGAAAGGGCCAGGGGATACGAGCAGTACTTC	CASSERARGYEQYF
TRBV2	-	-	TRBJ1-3	TGTGCCAGCAGTTACTCAGCCGCGAATCAAGGGAACACCATATATTTT	CASSYSAANQGNTIYF
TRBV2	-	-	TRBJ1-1	TGTGCCAGCAAATACCAGCTTATTGGTGAAGCTTTCTTT	CASKYQLIGEAFF
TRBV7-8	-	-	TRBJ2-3	TGTGCCAGCAGCTTAGTGGCGGGCGCCGCGGATACGCAGTATTTT	CASSLVAGAADTQYF
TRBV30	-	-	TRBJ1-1	TGTGCCTGGAGTGTACAAGCCGTCGTAGCTTTCTTT	CAWSVQAVVAFF
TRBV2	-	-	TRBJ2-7	TGTGCCAGCAGGGGGGACGGACACTCCTACGAGCAGTACTTC	CASRGDGHSYEQYF
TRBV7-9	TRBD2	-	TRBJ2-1	TGTGCCAGCAGCTCCCATTTGACTAGCGGCTCCTACAATGAGCAGTTCTTC	CASSSHLTSGSYNEQFF